This TCR beta chain appears in the sequencing data of a study of CD8 T cells in Susac syndrome. Random-hexamer reverse transcription was applied to about 0.45 to 1 ug RNA. With immunoSEQ multiplex PCR, TCR beta CDR3 was amplified across 54 Vbeta and 13 Jbeta. TCRdb re-called the immunoSEQ multiplex PCR reads with MiXCR, one entry per CDR3 protein. Of around 130,000 distinct CDR3 sequences listed, 75% to 90% are singletons. With V trimmed by 8 bases and J by 6 bases, 10 bases remained unmatched. The germline V gene encodes CDR1 DFQATT and CDR2 SNEGSKA (reference sequence). The CDR3 runs 14 residues. Sequencing of TCR beta drew on CD8+ and CD4+ T cells from blood.

The TCR was taken from a human donor with multiple sclerosis. This rearrangement joins TRBV20-1 to TRBJ1-4, with 9 nucleotides matching TRBD1. Sequencing used CD8+ T cells from PBMCs. The CDR3 DNA reads as TGCAGTCCCTCCCGGGACAGGGACTATGAAAAACTGTTTTTT. Its translation is CSPSRDRDYEKLFF.